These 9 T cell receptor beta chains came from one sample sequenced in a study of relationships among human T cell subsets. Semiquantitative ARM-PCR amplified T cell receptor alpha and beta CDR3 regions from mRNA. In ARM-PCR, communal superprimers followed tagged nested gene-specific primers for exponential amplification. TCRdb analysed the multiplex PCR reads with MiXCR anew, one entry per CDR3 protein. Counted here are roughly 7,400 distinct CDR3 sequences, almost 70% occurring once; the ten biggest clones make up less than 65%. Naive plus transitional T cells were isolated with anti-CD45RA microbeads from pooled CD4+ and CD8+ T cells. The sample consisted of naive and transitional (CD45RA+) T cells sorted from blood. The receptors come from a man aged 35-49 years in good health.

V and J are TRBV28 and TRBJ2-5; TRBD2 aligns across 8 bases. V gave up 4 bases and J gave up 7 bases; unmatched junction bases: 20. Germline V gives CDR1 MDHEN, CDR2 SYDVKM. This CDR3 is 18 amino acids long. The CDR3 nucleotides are TGTGCCAGCAGTTCGAACGTCCGACTAGCAGCGGGAGCCGGGACCCAGTACTTC. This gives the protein CASSSNVRLAAGAGTQYF. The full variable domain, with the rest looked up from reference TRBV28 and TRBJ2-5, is DVKVTQSSRYLVKRTGEKVFLECVQDMDHENMFWYRQDPGLGLRLIYFSYDVKMKEKGDIPEGYSVSREKKERFSLILESASTNQTSMYLCASSSNVRLAAGAGTQYFGPGTRLLVL.

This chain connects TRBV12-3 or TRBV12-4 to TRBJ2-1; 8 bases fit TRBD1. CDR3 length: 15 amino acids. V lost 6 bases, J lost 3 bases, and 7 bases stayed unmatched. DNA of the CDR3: TGTGCCAGCAGCTCCCGGGACAGGCTCTACAATGAGCAGTTCTTC. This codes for CASSSRDRLYNEQFF.

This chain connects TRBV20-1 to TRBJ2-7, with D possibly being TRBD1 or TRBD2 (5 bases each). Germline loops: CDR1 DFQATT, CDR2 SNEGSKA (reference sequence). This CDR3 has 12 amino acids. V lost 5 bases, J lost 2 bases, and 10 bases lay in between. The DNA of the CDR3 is TGCAGTGCTGCCAGGGACCCCTACGAGCAGTACTTC. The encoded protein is CSAARDPYEQYF.

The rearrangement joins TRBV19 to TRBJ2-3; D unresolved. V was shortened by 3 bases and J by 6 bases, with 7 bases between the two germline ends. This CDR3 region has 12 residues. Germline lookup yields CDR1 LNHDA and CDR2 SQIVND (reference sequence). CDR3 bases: TGTGCCAGTAGTATTGCGGCGGATACGCAGTATTTT. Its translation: CASSIAADTQYF.

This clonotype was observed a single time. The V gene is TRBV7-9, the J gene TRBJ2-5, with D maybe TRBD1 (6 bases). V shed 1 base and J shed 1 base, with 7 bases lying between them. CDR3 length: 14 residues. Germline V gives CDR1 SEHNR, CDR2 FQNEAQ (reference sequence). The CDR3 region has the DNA TGTGCCAGCAGCTTAGGGACAGTCCAAGAGACCCAGTACTTC. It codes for CASSLGTVQETQYF.

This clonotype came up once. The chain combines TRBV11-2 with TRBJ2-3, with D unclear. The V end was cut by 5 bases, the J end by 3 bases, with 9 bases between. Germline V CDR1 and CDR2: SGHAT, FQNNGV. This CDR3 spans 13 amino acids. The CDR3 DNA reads TGTGCCAGCAGCCCACAACGTACAGATACGCAGTATTTT. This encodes CASSPQRTDTQYF.

CDR3 sequence (DNA): TGTGCCAGCAGCTTGCTAGCGGGAGCCCTCGAAGATACGCAGTATTTT. This translates into CASSLLAGALEDTQYF. The chain is built from TRBV11-2 and TRBJ2-3, with 10 bases fitting TRBD2. With 3 bases clipped from V and 5 bases from J, the junction kept 8 bases outside the gene matches. The CDR3 spans 16 residues. The germline V gene encodes CDR1 SGHAT and CDR2 FQNNGV.

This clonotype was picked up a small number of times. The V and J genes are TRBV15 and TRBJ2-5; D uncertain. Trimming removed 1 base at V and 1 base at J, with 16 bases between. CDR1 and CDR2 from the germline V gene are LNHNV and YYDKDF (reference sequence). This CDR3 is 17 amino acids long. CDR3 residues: CATSRASDIWVQETQYF. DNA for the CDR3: TGTGCCACCAGCAGAGCCTCCGACATTTGGGTCCAAGAGACCCAGTACTTC. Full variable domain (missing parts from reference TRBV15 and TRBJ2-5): DAMVIQNPRYQVTQFGKPVTLSCSQTLNHNVMYWYQQKSSQAPKLLFHYYDKDFNNEADTPDNFQSRRPNTSFCFLDIRSPGLGDTAMYLCATSRASDIWVQETQYFGPGTRLLVL.

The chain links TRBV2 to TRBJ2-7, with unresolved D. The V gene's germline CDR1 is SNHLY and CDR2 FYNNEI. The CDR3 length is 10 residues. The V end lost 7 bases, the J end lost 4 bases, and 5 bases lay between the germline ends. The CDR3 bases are TGTGCCAGCAATCTTTACGAGCAGTACTTC. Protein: CASNLYEQYF.